Presented here are 32 T cell receptor beta chains from one specimen sequenced in a study of blood T cell repertoires in COVID-19. Data came from immunoSEQ multiplex PCR; TCRdb stores just in-frame clones and leaves some out. The repertoire includes 200,000 to 250,000 clones, 85% of them detected once, and 8.5% to 9.5% sits in the top ten. The material sequenced was PBMCs or T cells enriched from blood (not recorded which). The receptors were gathered from a woman in her forties or fifties with acute COVID-19.

The chain has TRBV4-3 and TRBJ1-3, with 9 bases that match TRBD1. The CDR3 extends over 16 amino acids. The ends lost 3 bases at V and 4 bases at J; junction bases unmatched: 7. Germline V gene sequence: CDR1 LGHNA, CDR2 YSLEER. The DNA for the CDR3 is TGCGCCAGCAGCCAGGAGGCCGGGACAGGGGGAAACACCATATATTTT. Protein: CASSQEAGTGGNTIYF.

J is TRBJ1-6 and V is TRBV4-1, with D maybe TRBD1 (6 bases). CDR1 and CDR2 (germline): MGHRA, YSYEKL. The CDR3 runs to 13 residues. Trimming pared 0 bases from V and 9 bases from J, leaving 6 bases between. The DNA of the CDR3 is TGCGCCAGCAGCCAAGAGACAGGTTCACCCCTCCACTTT. This sequence encodes CASSQETGSPLHF.

The chain employs TRBV28 and TRBJ1-1, with 8 nucleotides matching TRBD1. Germline CDR1 MDHEN, CDR2 SYDVKM. The CDR3 sequence is 18 residues long. V gave up 3 bases and J gave up 6 bases; unmatched junction bases: 18. The CDR3 DNA reads as TGTGCCAGCAGTTTGAATTCAGGGGGCCATTTCCTCGTCGCTGAAGCTTTCTTT. Its translation is CASSLNSGGHFLVAEAFF.

The chain uses TRBV5-1 and TRBJ2-5; 8 bases line up with TRBD2. The CDR3 covers 15 residues. V shed 3 bases, J shed 5 bases, and the junction held 9 bases outside the gene matches. Germline CDR1 reads SGHRS; CDR2 reads YFSETQ. The CDR3 here is CASSSNLAGGETQYF. The CDR3, as DNA: TGCGCCAGCAGCTCTAACCTAGCGGGCGGGGAGACCCAGTACTTC.

This clone has a single count. This chain connects TRBV2 to TRBJ2-3, with 8 bases fitting TRBD1. From germline, CDR1 is SNHLY and CDR2 FYNNEI. The length of the CDR3 is 16 residues. Trimming cost V 6 bases and J 1 base; bases outside gene matches: 9. This CDR3 reads CASRRIQGARTDTQYF. For the CDR3, the DNA is TGTGCCAGCAGACGCATTCAGGGGGCGCGCACAGATACGCAGTATTTT.

The chain has TRBV23-1 and TRBJ2-3; D not resolved. TRBV23-1 is placed among ORFs of uncertain function. V shed 1 base and J shed 0 bases, with 14 bases lying between them. The CDR3 contains 17 residues. CDR3 in DNA: TGCGCCAGCAGTCAATGTACGGCGGAATGTAGCACAGATACGCAGTATTTT. Its protein is CASSQCTAECSTDTQYF.

This clone was observed a single time. This chain joins TRBV7-3 and TRBJ2-3, with 7 bases identical to TRBD1. V trimming: 4 bases; J trimming: 2 bases; junction bases outside the gene matches: 3. In germline, CDR1 is SGHTA, CDR2 FQGTGA. The CDR3 sequence is 14 residues long. This CDR3 reads CASSSGTATDTQYF. The DNA of the CDR3 is TGTGCCAGCAGCTCTGGGACAGCCACAGATACGCAGTATTTT.

The CDR3 DNA follows: TGTGCCAGCAGTCTCTATGGCTACACCTTC. It yields the protein CASSLYGYTF. The chain links TRBV28 to TRBJ1-2; no clear D gene. Trimming left V 5 bases short and J 4 bases short, with 2 bases between. The V gene's germline CDR1 is MDHEN and CDR2 SYDVKM. The CDR3 has 10 residues.

The chain recombines TRBV3-1 (or the pseudogene TRBV3-2) with TRBJ2-2; 13 bases map to TRBD2. The trim removed 2 bases at V and 5 bases at J, leaving 11 bases unmatched. The CDR3 is 19 amino acids. The germline V gene encodes CDR1 LGHDT and CDR2 YNNKEL (reference sequence). In nucleotides, the CDR3 is TGTGCCAGCAGCCAAAGGACTAGCGGGGGTCTATGGGTAACCGGGGAGCTGTTTTTT. Translated: CASSQRTSGGLWVTGELFF.

The J gene is TRBJ1-2, the V gene TRBV7-2; 7 bases align to TRBD1. Germline values: CDR1 SGHTA, CDR2 FQGNSA. J gave up 7 bases and V 2 bases, and 10 bases lay outside the gene matches. The CDR3 has 15 residues. As DNA, the CDR3 is TGTGCCAGCAGCTTAACCCGGGACAGCTTAAGTGGCTACACCTTC. Protein product: CASSLTRDSLSGYTF.

This chain joins TRBV6-5 and TRBJ1-3, with D possibly being TRBD1 (6 bases). The V end lost 6 bases, the J end lost 3 bases, and 15 bases lay between the germline ends. From germline, CDR1 is MNHEY and CDR2 SVGAGI. There are 15 residues in the CDR3. The CDR3 here is CASSNPGVFGNTIYF. The CDR3 DNA follows: TGTGCCAGCAGCAACCCAGGGGTGTTTGGAAACACCATATATTTT.

The chain links TRBV6-2 or TRBV6-3 to TRBJ2-6; 9 bases are shared with TRBD1. The germline CDR1 and CDR2 sequences are MNHEY and SVGEGT. The CDR3 runs to 17 residues. J gave up 2 bases and V 5 bases, and 7 bases lay outside the gene matches. In DNA form, the CDR3 reads TGTGCCAGCAGTCCATGGACAGGGGAGACTGGGGCCAACGTCCTGACTTTC. Protein sequence: CASSPWTGETGANVLTF.

The chain recombines TRBV19 with TRBJ1-3, with D tentatively TRBD1 (5 bases). The germline V gene encodes CDR1 LNHDA and CDR2 SQIVND (reference sequence). The CDR3 length is 15 residues. Between the trimmed V and J ends, which lost 7 bases and 4 bases, there was a span of 17 bases. CDR3 region: CASTSSRDSGNTIYF. The CDR3 nucleotides read TGTGCCAGTACTTCATCTCGGGACTCCGGAAACACCATATATTTT.

The chain has TRBV21-1 and TRBJ2-1; the table's D gene call, TRBD2, was not cross checked with the DNA. TRBV21-1 is deemed a pseudogene. The CDR3 runs to 18 residues. In DNA form, the CDR3 reads TGTGCCAGCAGCCATATTTATTTAACTAGCGGGGGGGCTAAGGGGCAGTTCTTC. Protein sequence: CASSHIYLTSGGAKGQFF.

For the CDR3, the DNA is TGTGCCAGCAGTGAACGGACAGGGGGTGAAAAACTGTTTTTT. It yields the protein CASSERTGGEKLFF. The rearrangement uses TRBV2 and TRBJ1-4; 10 bases align to TRBD1. The CDR3 consists of 14 residues. In germline, CDR1 is SNHLY, CDR2 FYNNEI. Losses at the gene ends were 2 bases for V and 7 bases for J; bases not matched to a gene: 1.

The chain has TRBV4-3 and TRBJ2-2; tentative D call: TRBD2 (5 bases). Germline lookup yields CDR1 LGHNA and CDR2 YSLEER. The CDR3 runs to 17 residues. V lost 2 bases and J 3 bases, leaving 16 bases between the germline ends. The CDR3 reads CASSQNSGVYHTGELFF. DNA of the CDR3: TGCGCCAGCAGCCAAAACTCCGGGGTCTATCACACCGGGGAGCTGTTTTTT.

The rearrangement uses TRBV28 and TRBJ1-1, with 9 bases fitting TRBD1. Germline CDR1 is MDHEN and CDR2 is SYDVKM. The V and J ends lost 5 bases and 0 bases, in that order; junction bases with no gene match: 7. The CDR3 length is 16 residues. CDR3 amino acids: CASSPGQGPMNTEAFF. The CDR3 coding sequence is TGTGCCAGCAGTCCGGGACAGGGTCCCATGAACACTGAAGCTTTCTTT. Drawing the rest from reference TRBV28 and TRBJ1-1, the complete variable domain is DVKVTQSSRYLVKRTGEKVFLECVQDMDHENMFWYRQDPGLGLRLIYFSYDVKMKEKGDIPEGYSVSREKKERFSLILESASTNQTSMYLCASSPGQGPMNTEAFFGQGTRLTVV.

CDR3 nucleotides: TGTGCCAGTAGGCCCGGGACAGCTAGTATAAACTATGGCTACACCTTC. It codes for CASRPGTASINYGYTF. The rearrangement uses TRBV19 and TRBJ1-2; 7 bases agree with TRBD1. CDR1 LNHDA and CDR2 SQIVND come from the germline V gene (reference sequence). The CDR3 is 16 amino acids. V gave up 6 bases and J gave up 2 bases; unmatched junction bases: 12.

The V call is TRBV2, the J call TRBJ2-2; 7 nucleotides align to TRBD2. With V trimmed by 4 bases and J by 6 bases, 2 bases remained unmatched. Germline CDR1 reads SNHLY; CDR2 reads FYNNEI. This CDR3 spans 13 amino acids. The CDR3 reads CASSVGGPGELFF. The CDR3 DNA reads TGTGCCAGCAGTGTGGGAGGGCCCGGGGAGCTGTTTTTT.

This clone came up many times. The chain combines TRBV3-1 (or the pseudogene TRBV3-2) with TRBJ2-2, with 13 nucleotides matching TRBD2. With 6 bases clipped from V and 3 bases from J, the junction kept 7 bases outside the gene matches. The germline CDR1 and CDR2 sequences are LGHDT and YNNKEL (reference sequence). This CDR3 contains 17 residues. For the CDR3, the DNA is TGTGCCAGCAGGCAACTAGCGGGGGGGCCCCACACCGGGGAGCTGTTTTTT. This sequence encodes CASRQLAGGPHTGELFF.

This clone occurred once. The V and J genes are TRBV6-1 and TRBJ2-3, with a possible D match to TRBD2 (6 bases). This CDR3 has 16 amino acids. The germline V and J ends were trimmed by 2 bases and 0 bases, with 12 bases remaining between them. The germline V gene encodes CDR1 MNHNS and CDR2 SASEGT. CDR3 sequence (DNA): TGTGCCAGCAGTGAACTTAGCGGTTCTAGCACAGATACGCAGTATTTT. Translated, it gives CASSELSGSSTDTQYF.

The chain combines TRBV20-1 with TRBJ2-3; no firm D call. The CDR3 consists of 12 residues. Germline assignment: CDR1 DFQATT and CDR2 SNEGSKA (reference sequence). Trimming took off 3 bases at V and 3 bases at J, with 7 bases between the two ends. Here the CDR3 reads CSASDLTDTQYF. The CDR3 bases are TGCAGTGCTAGTGACCTGACAGATACGCAGTATTTT.

The chain has TRBV5-5 and TRBJ2-7; possible D gene TRBD2, 5 bases. The germline gives CDR1 SGHKS, CDR2 YYEKEE (reference sequence). The V end was cut by 1 base, the J end by 0 bases, with 14 bases between. This CDR3 comprises 16 residues. CDR3 sequence (DNA): TGTGCCAGCAGCTTGACCCTACTAGTACACTCCTACGAGCAGTACTTC. The encoded protein is CASSLTLLVHSYEQYF.

The gene calls are TRBV9 and TRBJ2-7; D is uncertain. Germline V lookup: CDR1 SGDLS, CDR2 YYNGEE. This CDR3 has 14 amino acids. V lost 0 bases to trimming and J lost 1 base, with 8 bases between them. The CDR3 nucleotides read TGTGCCAGCAGCGTAGCTACGGGTTCCTACGAGCAGTACTTC. Protein: CASSVATGSYEQYF.

This clone was detected a few times. The chain employs TRBV9 and TRBJ1-5, with D possibly being TRBD1 (6 bases). The V end was cut by 3 bases, the J end by 4 bases, with 14 bases between. The CDR3 spans 15 residues. CDR1 is SGDLS and CDR2 is YYNGEE in the germline V gene. The CDR3 here is CASSEGGQRNQPQHF. For the CDR3, the DNA is TGTGCCAGCAGCGAGGGGGGGCAGAGAAATCAGCCCCAGCATTTT.

The rearrangement joins TRBV30 to TRBJ1-5, with 7 bases matching TRBD1. The junction had 12 bases not matched to a gene; V was cut back by 5 bases and J by 5 bases. There are 15 residues in the CDR3. CDR1 is GTSNPN, CDR2 SVGIG, per germline (reference sequence). The CDR3 region is CAWATQGSYYQPQHF. The DNA of the CDR3 is TGTGCCTGGGCTACACAGGGGTCTTATTATCAGCCCCAGCATTTT.

A few counts support this clone. V is TRBV7-6 and J is TRBJ2-1, with D possibly being TRBD2 (6 bases). Between the trimmed V and J ends, which lost 5 bases and 7 bases, there was a span of 18 bases. The CDR3 spans 15 residues. From germline, CDR1 is SGHVS and CDR2 FNYEAQ. DNA of the CDR3: TGTGCCAGCAGCCCTCCGGGGGTAGCCGGGAATGAGCAGTTCTTC. This translates into CASSPPGVAGNEQFF.

This clone is a singleton in its sample. This chain's CDR3 is CASSPGAGQGSPYEQYF. In DNA, the CDR3 is TGTGCCAGCTCACCAGGTGCAGGACAGGGCTCCCCCTACGAGCAGTACTTC. V usage is TRBV18 and J usage is TRBJ2-7; 8 nucleotides match TRBD1. Germline trimming cut 2 bases from V and 2 bases from J; bases unmatched to any gene: 11. Germline V CDR1 and CDR2: KGHSH, LQKENI. The CDR3 is 17 amino acids.

The V gene is TRBV5-4, the J gene TRBJ1-2; D uncertain. Trimming removed 4 bases from V and 5 bases from J, with 9 bases in between. This CDR3 is 12 amino acids long. The germline gives CDR1 SGHNT, CDR2 YYREEE (reference sequence). In DNA, the CDR3 is TGTGCCAGCAGCAGAGATCTGTATGGCTACACCTTC. Translated: CASSRDLYGYTF.

V is TRBV29-1 and J is TRBJ2-2, with 7 nucleotides matching TRBD1. CDR1 and CDR2 (germline): SQVTM, ANQGSEA. The CDR3 contains 14 residues. The V segment lost 5 bases and the J segment 0 bases; nucleotides outside the gene matches: 3. The CDR3 coding sequence is TGCAGCGTTACACAGGGGACGAACACCGGGGAGCTGTTTTTT. Protein sequence: CSVTQGTNTGELFF.

This CDR3 is CASSGTGTRLGSPLHF. The CDR3 DNA reads as TGTGCCAGCAGTGGGACAGGGACGAGGCTTGGGTCACCCCTCCACTTT. The chain is built from TRBV25-1 and TRBJ1-6; 8 bases line up with TRBD1. CDR1 is MGHDK and CDR2 is SYGVNS in the germline V gene. This CDR3 has 16 amino acids. Unmatched junction bases numbered 12, after V lost 4 bases and J lost 10 bases.

The chain uses TRBV4-3 and TRBJ1-5; D gene uncertain. Trimming removed 1 base from V and 7 bases from J, with 14 bases in between. The CDR3 contains 15 residues. Germline V gene lookup returns CDR1 LGHNA and CDR2 YSLEER. CDR3 nucleotide sequence: TGCGCCAGCAGCCAAGCCACCGGGAACCGACAGCCCCAGCATTTT. Translated: CASSQATGNRQPQHF.